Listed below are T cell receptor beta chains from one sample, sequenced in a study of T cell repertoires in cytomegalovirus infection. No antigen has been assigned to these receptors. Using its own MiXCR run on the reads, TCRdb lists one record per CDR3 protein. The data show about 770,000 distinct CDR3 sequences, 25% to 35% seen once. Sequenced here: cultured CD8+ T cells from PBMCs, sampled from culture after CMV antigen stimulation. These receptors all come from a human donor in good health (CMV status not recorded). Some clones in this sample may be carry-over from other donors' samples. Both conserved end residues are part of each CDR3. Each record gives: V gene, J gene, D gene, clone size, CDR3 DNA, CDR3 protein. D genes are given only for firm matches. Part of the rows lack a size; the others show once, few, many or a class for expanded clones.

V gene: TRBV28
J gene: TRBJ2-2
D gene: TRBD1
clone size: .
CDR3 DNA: TGTGCCAGCAGTTTCTTAGGGGGCTCTTATGGCACCGGGGAGCTGTTTTTT
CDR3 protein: CASSFLGGSYGTGELFF

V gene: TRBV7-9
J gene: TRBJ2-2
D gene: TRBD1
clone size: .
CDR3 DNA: TGTGCCAGCAGCTTGGGACAGGCGTTCACCGGGGAGCTGTTTTTT
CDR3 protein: CASSLGQAFTGELFF

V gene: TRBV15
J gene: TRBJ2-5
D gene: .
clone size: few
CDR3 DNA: TGTGCCACCAGCAGATGGACTGGGGACCTTTTAGAAGAGACCCAGTACTTC
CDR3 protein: CATSRWTGDLLEETQYF

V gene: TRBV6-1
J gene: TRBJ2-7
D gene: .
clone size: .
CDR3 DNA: TGTGCCAGCAGTACGTCTCGGGAGACCTCCTACGAGCAGTACTTC
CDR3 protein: CASSTSRETSYEQYF

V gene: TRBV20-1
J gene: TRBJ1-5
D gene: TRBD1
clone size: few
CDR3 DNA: TGCAGTGCCCTGGGGACAGGGCTGGGCAATCAGCCCCAGCATTTT
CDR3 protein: CSALGTGLGNQPQHF

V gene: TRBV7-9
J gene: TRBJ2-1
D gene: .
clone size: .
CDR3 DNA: TGTGCCAGCAGCTTAGCGGTGGATTCCAATGAGCAGTTCTTC
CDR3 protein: CASSLAVDSNEQFF

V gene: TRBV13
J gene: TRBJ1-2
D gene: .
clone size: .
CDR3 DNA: TGTGCCAGCAGATCCCTGGAGGGGAATAACTATGGCTACACCTTC
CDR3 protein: CASRSLEGNNYGYTF

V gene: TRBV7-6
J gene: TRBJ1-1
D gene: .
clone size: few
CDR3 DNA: TGTGCCAGCAGCTCCCACTGGGGAGATATGAACACTGAAGCTTTCTTT
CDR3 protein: CASSSHWGDMNTEAFF

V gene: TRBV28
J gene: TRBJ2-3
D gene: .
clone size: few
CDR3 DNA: TGTGCCAGCAGTCCGCTATCGGACCTTTGGGACACAGATACGCAGTATTTT
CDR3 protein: CASSPLSDLWDTDTQYF

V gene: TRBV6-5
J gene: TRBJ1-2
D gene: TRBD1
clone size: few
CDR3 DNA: TGTGCCAGCAGTTACTCCCAGGGGGGAAATTATGGCTACACCTTC
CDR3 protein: CASSYSQGGNYGYTF

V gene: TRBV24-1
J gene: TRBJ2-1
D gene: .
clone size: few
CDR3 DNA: TGTGCCACCAGTGATTTGCGGTCAGCGTACAATGAGCAGTTCTTC
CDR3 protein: CATSDLRSAYNEQFF

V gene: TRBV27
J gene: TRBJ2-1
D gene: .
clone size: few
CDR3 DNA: TGTGCCAGCAGTATCTCTTCAACGGGGGGCCTTTCCTACAATGAGCAGTTCTTC
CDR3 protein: CASSISSTGGLSYNEQFF

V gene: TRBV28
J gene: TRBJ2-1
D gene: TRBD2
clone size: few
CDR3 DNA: TGTGCCAGCAGTTTGTCTAGCGGGGGGGCCCCGTACAATGAGCAGTTCTTC
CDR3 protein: CASSLSSGGAPYNEQFF

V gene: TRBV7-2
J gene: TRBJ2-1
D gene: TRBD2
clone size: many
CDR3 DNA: TGTGCCAGCAGCCAAAGCGGGGCCCACAATGAGCAGTTCTTC
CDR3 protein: CASSQSGAHNEQFF

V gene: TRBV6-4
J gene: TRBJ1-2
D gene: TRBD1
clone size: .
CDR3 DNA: TGTGCCAGCAGTGACTCTCAGGGGGCCTATGGCTACACCTTC
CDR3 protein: CASSDSQGAYGYTF

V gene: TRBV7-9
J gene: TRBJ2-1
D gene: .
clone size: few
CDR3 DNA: TGTGCCAGCAGCTTGGGCCCGACCATCTCCTACAATGAGCAGTTCTTC
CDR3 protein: CASSLGPTISYNEQFF